This record covers a single T cell receptor (beta chain). Its specificity is not known. Each sorted population was over 98% pure. Isolated RNA was reverse transcribed in full, so expressed TCRB transcripts were sequenced. Method: immunoSEQ multiplex PCR; TCRdb's copy keeps in-frame clones and lacks some. Among around 360,000 clones listed, roughly an eighth were seen once. The source of the sample is a study of beta chain features in type 1 diabetes. The wider study: What patients shared with healthy donors was a similar profile of age, gender and cell yields. Whole-study results and caveats: High-TCR-expressing cells could be over-represented by cDNA sequencing. All four CD4+ subsets of Type 1 diabetes patients contained TCRB CDR3s that were moderately but significantly shorter.

Germline trimming cut 8 bases from V and 0 bases from J; bases unmatched to any gene: 12. Germline loops: CDR1 MNHEY, CDR2 SMNVEV (reference sequence). The length of the CDR3 is 17 residues. This chain links TRBV27 with TRBJ2-4, with 8 bases that match TRBD1. The sequence was obtained from a woman under 30 with type 1 diabetes. The sample consisted of naive CD4+ T cells from blood. This CDR3 is CASWPGTGPLAKNIQYF. The CDR3, as DNA: TGTGCCAGCTGGCCAGGGACAGGCCCACTAGCCAAAAACATTCAGTACTTC.